The clone carrying this T cell receptor beta chain was seen once. Its antigen remains unknown. From germline, CDR1 is SGDLS and CDR2 YYNGEE. The CDR3 runs 19 residues. V was clipped by 7 bases and J by 2 bases; unmatched bases: 21. 13 Jbeta primers and 60 Vbeta primers were used for the PCR. Assay used: immunoSEQ multiplex PCR; TCRdb lists only in-frame clones, some missing. The sample has more than 85,000 clones, approximately 82% seen once. The sample originates from a study of cytomegalovirus exposure and HLA in healthy donors. Study-wide points: It was confirmed in vitro that a few of the CMV-associated chains were specific for CMV antigens.

The source material was PBMCs. This clonotype was obtained from a woman aged 18-29 years in good health and CMV-seronegative. This sequence joins TRBV9 and TRBJ2-4, with 7 bases fitting TRBD2. CDR3 in DNA: TGTGCCAGCGACCCGGTGACCCCTCTAGCGGACTATCCCAAAAACATTCAGTACTTC. Its protein product is CASDPVTPLADYPKNIQYF.